The TCR beta chain described here comes from a study of Ad26.COV2.S vaccination and SARS-CoV-2 variants. Study-wide points: In TCR breadth and depth analyses, total T cell responses may have been underestimated.

Treatment specified: around 19 received Ad26.COV2.S at low or high dose, single or two shots; about 5 received placebo; per-sample allocation not given. Sampling was done on day 63 after the first vaccine or placebo injection. V was clipped by 3 bases and J by 7 bases; unmatched bases: 8. Looked up from germline, CDR1 is KGHSH and CDR2 is LQKENI. This CDR3 contains 15 residues. This table comes from immunoSEQ multiplex PCR, and its TCRdb copy is limited to in-frame clones, with some not included. This repertoire shows around 340,000 clones, 85% to 90% found once; its top ten account for about 4.6%. Turning to this clone: Its target is unknown.

The gene calls are TRBV18 and TRBJ1-4, with 7 bases lining up with TRBD1. The input for sequencing was peripheral blood, taken in a trial of Ad26.COV2.S vaccine versus placebo. The clonotype originates from a person between 18 and 60 years old who received the Ad26.COV2.S COVID-19 vaccine or a placebo. CDR3 DNA: TGTGCCAGCTCACCGCGCCAGGGGGGAGTTGAAAAACTGTTTTTT. Amino acids: CASSPRQGGVEKLFF. Complete variable domain (other parts from reference TRBV18 and TRBJ1-4): NAGVMQNPRHLVRRRGQEARLRCSPMKGHSHVYWYRQLPEEGLKFMVYLQKENIIDESGMPKERFSAEFPKEGPSILRIQQVVRGDSAAYFCASSPRQGGVEKLFFGSGTQLSVL.